Listed here are 20 T cell receptor beta chains from one sample, sequenced in a study of T cells in Graves' hyperthyroidism and ophthalmopathy. It was RNA transcripts that yielded the amplified TCR beta CDR3 regions. In the first-round RT-PCR of the TCR CDR3, the HTBI primer set was used. TCRdb used MiXCR to reprocess the multiplex PCR reads, holding one entry per CDR3 protein. This table holds a few hundred thousand distinct CDR3 sequences, about 20% found once. Input material: blood. These receptors all come from a woman between 18 and 29 years old with Graves' hyperthyroidism.

The rearrangement joins TRBV5-5 to TRBJ2-7; weak D call: TRBD2 (6 bases). Germline CDR1 reads SGHKS; CDR2 reads YYEKEE (reference sequence). V lost 4 bases and J lost 2, with 10 bases in between. The CDR3 is 13 amino acids. The CDR3 spells CASSTTGAYEQYF. DNA of the CDR3: TGTGCCAGCAGCACGACGGGGGCCTACGAGCAGTACTTC. Drawing the rest from reference TRBV5-5 and TRBJ2-7, the complete variable domain is DAGVTQSPTHLIKTRGQQVTLRCSPISGHKSVSWYQQVLGQGPQFIFQYYEKEERGRGNFPDRFSARQFPNYSSELNVNALLLGDSALYLCASSTTGAYEQYFGPGTRLTVT.

This clonotype was seen many times. V gene TRBV24-1 combines with J gene TRBJ1-3, with D hard to call. This CDR3 is built from 12 residues. Deletions cut 6 bases from V and 4 bases from J, with 6 bases between. Germline V gene sequence: CDR1 KGHDR, CDR2 SFDVKD. CDR3 protein: CATSFSGNTIYF. The CDR3 DNA is TGTGCCACCAGTTTTTCCGGAAACACCATATATTTT.

This sequence joins TRBV5-1 and TRBJ2-7; no clear D gene. This CDR3 contains 9 residues. From germline, CDR1 is SGHRS and CDR2 YFSETQ. V was cut by 7 bases and J by 6 bases, with 5 bases left in between. The chain's CDR3 is CASAREQYV. Written as DNA, the CDR3 is TGCGCCAGCGCCCGCGAGCAGTACGTC.

In this sample, this clonotype turned up many times. The J gene is TRBJ2-2, the V gene TRBV28; D remains unclear. Germline CDR1 is MDHEN and CDR2 is SYDVKM. CDR3 length: 15 residues. Trimming took 2 bases from V and 7 from J, leaving 14 bases between them. CDR3 sequence (DNA): TGTGCCAGCAGTTTAACTGGGTCAGTGAGCGGGGAGCTGTTTTTT. This gives the protein CASSLTGSVSGELFF.

This clonotype was counted at least ten times. This chain links TRBV20-1 with TRBJ2-2; D call uncertain. Germline CDR1 and CDR2: DFQATT and SNEGSKA (reference sequence). V was clipped by 3 bases and J by 5 bases, with 10 bases between them. The CDR3 sequence is 13 residues long. The CDR3 region has the DNA TGCAGTGCTAGCGGAAACTGGACCGGGGAGCTGTTTTTT. As protein: CSASGNWTGELFF.

At least ten counts were recorded for this clonotype. The chain joins TRBV2 to TRBJ1-1, with D maybe TRBD1 (5 bases). Per germline, CDR1 SNHLY and CDR2 FYNNEI. The CDR3 runs 13 residues. V dropped 4 bases and J dropped 5 bases, with 11 bases sitting between them. The CDR3 is CASSVGGATEAFF. CDR3 nucleotides: TGTGCCAGCAGTGTAGGAGGGGCGACTGAAGCTTTCTTT.

The J gene is TRBJ1-3, the V gene TRBV27; 11 nucleotides line up with TRBD1. In germline, CDR1 is MNHEY, CDR2 SMNVEV (reference sequence). V shed 6 bases, J shed 0 bases, and the junction held 1 base outside the gene matches. The CDR3 covers 15 residues. Here the CDR3 reads CASSGTGGSGNTIYF. CDR3 DNA: TGTGCCAGCAGCGGGACAGGGGGCTCTGGAAACACCATATATTTT.

This clonotype has a count of ten or more. V gene TRBV6-4 combines with J gene TRBJ1-2; 9 bases line up with TRBD1. This CDR3 spans 13 amino acids. The germline V gene encodes CDR1 MRHNA and CDR2 SNTAGT. Trimming cost V 4 bases and J 4 bases; bases outside gene matches: 1. CDR3 nucleotide sequence: TGTGCCAGCAGTGGACAGGGGGGCTATGGCTACACCTTC. The encoded protein is CASSGQGGYGYTF.

This clonotype has a handful of counts. A single base separates this from a much larger clone, so it may be a read error. V is TRBV7-6 and J is TRBJ1-2; D gene uncertain. Germline CDR1 and CDR2: SGHVS and FNYEAQ. The CDR3 contains 14 residues. This CDR3 is CVSSLVSGHYGYTF. The CDR3 region has the DNA TGTGTCAGCAGCTTAGTTTCCGGACACTATGGCTACACCTTC.

This clonotype was counted many times. The V gene is TRBV20-1, the J gene TRBJ1-2, with D possibly TRBD1 on 6 matching bases. V shed 6 bases and J shed 1 base, with 12 bases lying between them. This CDR3 comprises 13 residues. Germline V gene lookup returns CDR1 DFQATT and CDR2 SNEGSKA (reference sequence). The CDR3 region has the DNA TGCAGTGCCTGGACAGAGAGTAACTATGGCTACACCTTC. This translates into CSAWTESNYGYTF.

This clonotype was detected many times. The rearrangement links TRBV20-1 to TRBJ1-2; a weak D match, TRBD1 (6 bases). There are 11 residues in the CDR3. Looked up from germline, CDR1 is DFQATT and CDR2 is SNEGSKA (reference sequence). Trimming stripped 6 bases from V and 5 bases from J, with 10 bases between. CDR3 nucleotides: TGCAGTGCAGGGGGAGAGTATGGCTACACCTTC. Residues: CSAGGEYGYTF.

The chain carries TRBV6-2 or TRBV6-3 and TRBJ1-2; D may be TRBD1 (5 bases). CDR1 MNHEY and CDR2 SVGEGT come from the germline V gene. This CDR3 is built from 11 residues. With 8 bases removed from V and 8 bases from J, the gap between germline ends came to 12 bases. Written as DNA, the CDR3 is TGTGCCAGCGGGACCATGGGAGGCTACACCTTC. It translates to CASGTMGGYTF.

This clonotype was seen at least ten times. V usage is TRBV5-1 and J usage is TRBJ1-2; D remains ambiguous. The germline CDR1 and CDR2 sequences are SGHRS and YFSETQ. The CDR3 length is 13 residues. Trimming left V 2 bases short and J 4 bases short, with 9 bases between. The CDR3 DNA reads as TGCGCCAGCAGCTTCGGTCAGACCTATGGCTACACCTTC. Amino acids: CASSFGQTYGYTF.

The sample holds many counts of this clonotype. V usage is TRBV10-2 and J usage is TRBJ2-7; D may be TRBD1 (5 bases). V was pared by 6 bases and J by 2 bases, with 14 bases between. CDR1 is WSHSY and CDR2 is SAAADI in the germline V gene. This CDR3 is 14 amino acids long. CDR3 bases: TGCGCCAGCAGCTTTCCCGACAGCGCCTACGAGCAGTACTTC. It encodes CASSFPDSAYEQYF.

This clonotype was counted many times. This chain connects TRBV5-1 to TRBJ2-7, with D tentatively TRBD2 (5 bases). Germline CDR1 SGHRS, CDR2 YFSETQ. The CDR3 runs to 15 residues. Trimming cost V 2 bases and J 5 bases, with 17 bases left between them. CDR3: CASSFGPAVSDEQYF. The CDR3 bases are TGCGCCAGCAGCTTCGGACCTGCAGTTAGCGACGAGCAGTACTTC. The full variable domain, completed using reference TRBV5-1 and TRBJ2-7, is KAGVTQTPRYLIKTRGQQVTLSCSPISGHRSVSWYQQTPGQGLQFLFEYFSETQRNKGNFPGRFSGRQFSNSRSEMNVSTLELGDSALYLCASSFGPAVSDEQYFGPGTRLTVT.

This clonotype has a count of ten or more. V is TRBV6-1 and J is TRBJ1-5; tentatively, D is TRBD1 (5 bases). V lost 4 bases and J lost 3, with 7 bases in between. CDR1 MNHNS and CDR2 SASEGT come from the germline V gene. This CDR3 has 13 amino acids. The CDR3 bases are TGTGCCAGCAGTGGGGACCCCAATCAGCCCCAGCATTTT. This sequence encodes CASSGDPNQPQHF.

This clonotype was found many times. The V and J genes are TRBV19 and TRBJ1-5, with D tentatively TRBD1 (6 bases). CDR3 length equals 15 residues. Trimming pared 7 bases from V and 3 bases from J, leaving 16 bases between. Germline V gives CDR1 LNHDA, CDR2 SQIVND (reference sequence). The CDR3 loop is CASNAPGTINQPQHF. For the CDR3, the DNA is TGTGCCAGTAACGCCCCCGGGACAATCAATCAGCCCCAGCATTTT.

This clonotype has just a few counts. This sequence joins TRBV27 and TRBJ2-1; D gene ambiguous. Trimming left V 2 bases short and J 3 bases short, with 11 bases between. The V gene's germline CDR1 is MNHEY and CDR2 SMNVEV (reference sequence). This CDR3 contains 15 residues. The CDR3 nucleotides are TGTGCCAGCAGTTTAGGGCTAGTGGGCTACAATGAGCAGTTCTTC. Translating gives CASSLGLVGYNEQFF.

This clonotype was seen only a few times. This chain joins TRBV4-1 and TRBJ1-2, with no clear D. Germline CDR1 and CDR2: MGHRA and YSYEKL. The length of the CDR3 is 15 residues. V gave up 0 bases and J gave up 4 bases, with 12 bases separating them. As DNA, the CDR3 is TGCGCCAGCAGCCAAGAGTTCACTTGGGTCTATGGCTACACCTTC. Amino acid sequence: CASSQEFTWVYGYTF.

This clonotype showed up just a few times. The chain has TRBV11-2 and TRBJ2-6; the D is unclear. CDR1 and CDR2 from the germline V gene are SGHAT and FQNNGV. The ends were cut back, 3 bases at V and 9 bases at J, with 18 bases in the middle. This CDR3 is built from 16 residues. CDR3 sequence (DNA): TGTGCCAGCAGCTTGGAACGGACGGAGCCTGGCAACGTCCTGACTTTC. Translated: CASSLERTEPGNVLTF. The complete variable domain, with remaining parts taken from reference TRBV11-2 and TRBJ2-6, reads EAGVAQSPRYKIIEKRQSVAFWCNPISGHATLYWYQQILGQGPKLLIQFQNNGVVDDSQLPKDRFSAERLKGVDSTLKIQPAKLEDSAVYLCASSLERTEPGNVLTFGAGSRLTVL.